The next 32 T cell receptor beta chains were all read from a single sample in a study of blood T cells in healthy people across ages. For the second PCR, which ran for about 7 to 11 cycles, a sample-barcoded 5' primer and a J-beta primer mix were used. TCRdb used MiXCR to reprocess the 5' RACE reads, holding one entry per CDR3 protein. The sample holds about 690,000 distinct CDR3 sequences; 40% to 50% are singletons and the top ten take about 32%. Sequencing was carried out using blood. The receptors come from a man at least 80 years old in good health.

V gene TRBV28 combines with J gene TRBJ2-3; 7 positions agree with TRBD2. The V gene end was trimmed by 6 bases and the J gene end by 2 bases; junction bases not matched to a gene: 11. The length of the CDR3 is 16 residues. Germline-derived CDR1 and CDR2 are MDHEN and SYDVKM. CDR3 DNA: TGTGCCAGCAGCCTGGGGCTAGCGGCCTTCACAGATACGCAGTATTTT. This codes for CASSLGLAAFTDTQYF.

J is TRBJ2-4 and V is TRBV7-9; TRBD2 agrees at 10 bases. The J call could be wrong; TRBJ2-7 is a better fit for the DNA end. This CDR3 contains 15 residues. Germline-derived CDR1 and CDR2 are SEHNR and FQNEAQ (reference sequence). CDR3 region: CANVLAGEGVYEQYF. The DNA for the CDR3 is TGTGCCAACGTTCTAGCGGGAGAGGGTGTCTACGAGCAGTACTTC.

CDR3 amino acids: CASSFHRDRGYEQYF. Written as DNA, the CDR3 is TGCGCCAGCAGCTTTCACCGGGACAGGGGATACGAGCAGTACTTC. This chain connects TRBV5-1 to TRBJ2-7; 10 positions match TRBD1. J lost 4 bases, V lost 2 bases, and 6 bases had no gene match. Germline CDR1 is SGHRS and CDR2 is YFSETQ. The CDR3 extends over 15 amino acids.

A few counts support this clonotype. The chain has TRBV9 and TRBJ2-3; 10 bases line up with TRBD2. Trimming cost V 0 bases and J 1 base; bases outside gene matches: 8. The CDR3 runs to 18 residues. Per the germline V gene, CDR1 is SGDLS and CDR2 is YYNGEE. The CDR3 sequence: CASSVGTSGEGGTDTQYF. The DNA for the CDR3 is TGTGCCAGCAGCGTAGGGACTAGCGGTGAGGGTGGCACAGATACGCAGTATTTT.

In nucleotides, the CDR3 is TGTGCCAGTAGTCGCTACGAGCAGTACTTC. It translates to CASSRYEQYF. This chain joins TRBV28 and TRBJ2-7; D unclear. Looked up from germline, CDR1 is MDHEN and CDR2 is SYDVKM. V lost 9 bases and J 3 bases, leaving 6 bases between the germline ends. This CDR3 has 10 amino acids.

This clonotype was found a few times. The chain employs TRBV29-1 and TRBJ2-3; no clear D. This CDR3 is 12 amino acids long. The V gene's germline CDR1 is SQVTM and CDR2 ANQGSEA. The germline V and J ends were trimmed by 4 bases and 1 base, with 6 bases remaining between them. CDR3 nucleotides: TGCAGCGTTGTAAGGGGCACAGATACGCAGTATTTT. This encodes CSVVRGTDTQYF.

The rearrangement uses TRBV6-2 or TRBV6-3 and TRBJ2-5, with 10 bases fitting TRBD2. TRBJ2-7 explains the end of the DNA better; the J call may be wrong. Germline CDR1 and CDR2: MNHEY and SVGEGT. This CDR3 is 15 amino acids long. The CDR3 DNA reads TGTGCCAGCAGTACCCCCGGACTAGCGGCCTACGAGCAGTACTTC. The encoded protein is CASSTPGLAAYEQYF.

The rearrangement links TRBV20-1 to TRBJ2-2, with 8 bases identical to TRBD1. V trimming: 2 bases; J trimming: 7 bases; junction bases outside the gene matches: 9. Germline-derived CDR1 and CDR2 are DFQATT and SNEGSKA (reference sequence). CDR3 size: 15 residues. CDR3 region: CSARPGQGRIGELFF. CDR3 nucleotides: TGCAGTGCTAGACCCGGACAGGGTAGGATCGGGGAGCTGTTTTTT.

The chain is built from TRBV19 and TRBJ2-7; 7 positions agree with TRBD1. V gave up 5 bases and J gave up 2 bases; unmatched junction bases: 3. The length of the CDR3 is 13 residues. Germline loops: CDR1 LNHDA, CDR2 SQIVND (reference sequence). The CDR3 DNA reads TGTGCCAGTAGTGTGACAGGGACCTACGAGCAGTACTTC. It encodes CASSVTGTYEQYF.

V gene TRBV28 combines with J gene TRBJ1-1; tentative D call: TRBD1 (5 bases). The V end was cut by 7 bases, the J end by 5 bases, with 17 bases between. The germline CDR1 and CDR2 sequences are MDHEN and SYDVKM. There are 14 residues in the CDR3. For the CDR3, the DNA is TGTGCCAGCACCCTGGGGGTACGGGGAACTGAAGCTTTCTTT. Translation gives CASTLGVRGTEAFF.

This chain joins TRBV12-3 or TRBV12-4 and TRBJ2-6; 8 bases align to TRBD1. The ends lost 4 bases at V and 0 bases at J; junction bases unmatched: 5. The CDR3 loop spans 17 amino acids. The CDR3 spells CASSSGTGLSGANVLTF. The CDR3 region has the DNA TGTGCCAGCAGTTCCGGGACAGGCCTCTCTGGGGCCAACGTCCTGACTTTC.

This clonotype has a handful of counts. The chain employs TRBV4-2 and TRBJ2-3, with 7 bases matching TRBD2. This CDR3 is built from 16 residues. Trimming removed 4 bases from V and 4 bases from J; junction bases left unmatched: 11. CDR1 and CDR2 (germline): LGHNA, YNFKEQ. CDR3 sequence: CASSPRASGASDTQYF. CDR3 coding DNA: TGTGCCAGCAGCCCGAGGGCTAGCGGAGCTTCAGATACGCAGTATTTT.

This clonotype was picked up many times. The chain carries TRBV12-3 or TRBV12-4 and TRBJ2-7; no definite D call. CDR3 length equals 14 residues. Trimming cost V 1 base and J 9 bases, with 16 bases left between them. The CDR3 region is CASSLVEMGLGQYF. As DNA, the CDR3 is TGTGCCAGCAGTTTAGTGGAAATGGGCTTGGGGCAGTACTTC.

The CDR3 here is CATSDLDPRSGNEQFF. DNA of the CDR3: TGTGCCACCAGTGATTTAGACCCTCGCTCGGGCAATGAGCAGTTCTTC. The chain has TRBV24-1 and TRBJ2-1; D remains ambiguous. This CDR3 has 16 residues. V lost 1 base and J lost 6, with 15 bases in between. Germline V CDR1 and CDR2: KGHDR, SFDVKD.

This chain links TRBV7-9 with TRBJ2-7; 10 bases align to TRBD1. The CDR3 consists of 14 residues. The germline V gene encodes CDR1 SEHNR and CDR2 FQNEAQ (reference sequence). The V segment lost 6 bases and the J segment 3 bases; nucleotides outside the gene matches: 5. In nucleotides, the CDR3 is TGTGCCAGCAGTGTGGGACAGGGGTACTACGAGCAGTACTTC. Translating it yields CASSVGQGYYEQYF.

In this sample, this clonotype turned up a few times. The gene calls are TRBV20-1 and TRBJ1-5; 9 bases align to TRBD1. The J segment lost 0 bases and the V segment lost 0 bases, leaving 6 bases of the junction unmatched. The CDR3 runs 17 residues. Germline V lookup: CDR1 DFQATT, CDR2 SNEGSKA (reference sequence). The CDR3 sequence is CSARDGDRAISNQPQHF. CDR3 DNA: TGCAGTGCTAGAGATGGGGACAGGGCGATTAGCAATCAGCCCCAGCATTTT.

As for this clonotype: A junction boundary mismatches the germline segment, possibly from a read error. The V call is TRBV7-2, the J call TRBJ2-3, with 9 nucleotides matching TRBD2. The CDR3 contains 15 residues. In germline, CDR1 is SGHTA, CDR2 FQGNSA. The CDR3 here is CVSSAQRGGTDTQYF. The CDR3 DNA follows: TGTGTCAGCAGCGCCCAGCGGGGGGGCACAGATACGCAGTATTTT. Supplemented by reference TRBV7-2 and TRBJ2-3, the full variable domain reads GAGVSQSPSNKVTEKGKDVELRCDPISGHTALYWYRQSLGQGLEFLIYFQGNSAPDKSGLPSDRFSAERTGGSVSTLTIQRTQQEDSAVYLCVSSAQRGGTDTQYFGPGTRLTVL.

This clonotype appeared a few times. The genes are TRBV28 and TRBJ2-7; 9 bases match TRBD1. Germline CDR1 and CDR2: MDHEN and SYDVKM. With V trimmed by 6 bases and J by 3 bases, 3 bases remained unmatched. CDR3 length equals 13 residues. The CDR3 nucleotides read TGTGCCAGCAGGCGACAGGGGGTCTACGAGCAGTACTTC. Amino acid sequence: CASRRQGVYEQYF. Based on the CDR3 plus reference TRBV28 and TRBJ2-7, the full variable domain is DVKVTQSSRYLVKRTGEKVFLECVQDMDHENMFWYRQDPGLGLRLIYFSYDVKMKEKGDIPEGYSVSREKKERFSLILESASTNQTSMYLCASRRQGVYEQYFGPGTRLTVT.

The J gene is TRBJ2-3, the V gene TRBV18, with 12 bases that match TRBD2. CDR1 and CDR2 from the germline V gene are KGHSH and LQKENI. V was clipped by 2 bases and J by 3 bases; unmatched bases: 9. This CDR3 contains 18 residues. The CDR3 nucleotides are TGTGCCAGCTCACCAAGATCTCCTAGCGGGGGGGTAACAGATACGCAGTATTTT. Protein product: CASSPRSPSGGVTDTQYF.

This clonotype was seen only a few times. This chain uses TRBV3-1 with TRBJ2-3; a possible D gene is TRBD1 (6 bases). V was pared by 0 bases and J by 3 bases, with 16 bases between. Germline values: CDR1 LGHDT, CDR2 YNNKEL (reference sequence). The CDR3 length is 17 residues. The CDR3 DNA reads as TGTGCCAGCAGCCAAGAAGGTGTGGGGGCAGCGACAGATACGCAGTATTTT. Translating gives CASSQEGVGAATDTQYF.

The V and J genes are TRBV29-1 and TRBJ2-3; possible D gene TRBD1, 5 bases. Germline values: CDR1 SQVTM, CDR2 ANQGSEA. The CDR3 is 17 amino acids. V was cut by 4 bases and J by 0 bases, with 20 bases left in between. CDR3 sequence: CSVGGSRGVVSTDTQYF. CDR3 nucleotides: TGCAGCGTTGGGGGCTCTCGAGGAGTAGTTAGCACAGATACGCAGTATTTT.

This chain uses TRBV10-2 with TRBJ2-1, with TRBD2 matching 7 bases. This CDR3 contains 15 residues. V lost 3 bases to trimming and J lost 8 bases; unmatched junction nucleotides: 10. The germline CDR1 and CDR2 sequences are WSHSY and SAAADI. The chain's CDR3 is CASSEPGGGVDEQFF. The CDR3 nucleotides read TGCGCCAGCAGTGAACCGGGGGGTGGAGTCGATGAGCAGTTCTTC.

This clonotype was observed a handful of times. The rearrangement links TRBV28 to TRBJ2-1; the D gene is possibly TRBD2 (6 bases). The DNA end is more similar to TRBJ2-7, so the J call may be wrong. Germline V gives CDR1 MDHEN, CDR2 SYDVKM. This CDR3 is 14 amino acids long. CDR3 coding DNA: TGTGCCGTTGGTCCGGGAGATGGGTACAATGAGCAGTACTTC. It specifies CAVGPGDGYNEQYF.

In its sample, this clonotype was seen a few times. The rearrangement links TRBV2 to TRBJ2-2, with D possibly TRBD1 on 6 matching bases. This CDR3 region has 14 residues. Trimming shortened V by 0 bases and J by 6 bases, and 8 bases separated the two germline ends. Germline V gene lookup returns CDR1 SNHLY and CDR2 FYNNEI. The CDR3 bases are TGTGCCAGCAGTGAAGCTACAGGGTCCGGGGAGCTGTTTTTT. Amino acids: CASSEATGSGELFF. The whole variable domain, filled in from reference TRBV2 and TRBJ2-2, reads EPEVTQTPSHQVTQMGQEVILRCVPISNHLYFYWYRQILGQKVEFLVSFYNNEISEKSEIFDDQFSVERPDGSNFTLKIRSTKLEDSAMYFCASSEATGSGELFFGEGSRLTVL.

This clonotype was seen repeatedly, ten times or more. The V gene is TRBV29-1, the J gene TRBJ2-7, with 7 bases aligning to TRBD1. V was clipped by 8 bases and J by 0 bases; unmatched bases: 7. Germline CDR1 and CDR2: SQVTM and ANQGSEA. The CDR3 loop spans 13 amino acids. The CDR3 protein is CSSKTGPSYEQYF. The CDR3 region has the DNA TGCAGCTCTAAGACAGGGCCCTCCTACGAGCAGTACTTC.

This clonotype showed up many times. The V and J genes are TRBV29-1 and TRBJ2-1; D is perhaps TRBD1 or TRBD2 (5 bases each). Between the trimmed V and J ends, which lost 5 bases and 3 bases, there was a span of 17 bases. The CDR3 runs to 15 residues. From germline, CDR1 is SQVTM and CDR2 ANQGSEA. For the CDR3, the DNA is TGCAGCGTTAGGGACCGCCGTTTTGACTACAATGAGCAGTTCTTC. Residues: CSVRDRRFDYNEQFF.

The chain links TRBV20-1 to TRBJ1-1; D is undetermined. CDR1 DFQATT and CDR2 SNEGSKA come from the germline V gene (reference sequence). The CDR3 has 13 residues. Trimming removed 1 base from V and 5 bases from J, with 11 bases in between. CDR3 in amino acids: CSARVGWETEAFF. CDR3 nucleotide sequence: TGCAGTGCTAGAGTGGGGTGGGAGACTGAAGCTTTCTTT.

The CDR3 DNA follows: TGCGCCAGCAGCCAAGACGGGGCGTGGGCGGGGGGCCAAAGCTCCTACAATGAGCAGTTCTTC. It encodes CASSQDGAWAGGQSSYNEQFF. V usage is TRBV4-3 and J usage is TRBJ2-1; 8 nucleotides match TRBD2. Germline V gene lookup returns CDR1 LGHNA and CDR2 YSLEER. V trimming: 0 bases; J trimming: 0 bases; junction bases outside the gene matches: 16. The CDR3 loop spans 21 amino acids.

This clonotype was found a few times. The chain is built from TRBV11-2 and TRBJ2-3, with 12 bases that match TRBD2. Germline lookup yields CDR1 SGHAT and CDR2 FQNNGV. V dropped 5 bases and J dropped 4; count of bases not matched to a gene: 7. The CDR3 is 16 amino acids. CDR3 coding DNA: TGTGCCAGCAGCCACGGACTAGCGGGAATAGCAGATACGCAGTATTTT. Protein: CASSHGLAGIADTQYF.

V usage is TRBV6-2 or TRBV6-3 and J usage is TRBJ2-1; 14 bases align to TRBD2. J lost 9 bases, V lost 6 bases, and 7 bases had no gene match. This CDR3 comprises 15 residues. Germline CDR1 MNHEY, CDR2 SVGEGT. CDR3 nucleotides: TGTGCCAGCAGCCGGGGGACTAGCGGGGGTGGTGAGCAGTTCTTC. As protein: CASSRGTSGGGEQFF.

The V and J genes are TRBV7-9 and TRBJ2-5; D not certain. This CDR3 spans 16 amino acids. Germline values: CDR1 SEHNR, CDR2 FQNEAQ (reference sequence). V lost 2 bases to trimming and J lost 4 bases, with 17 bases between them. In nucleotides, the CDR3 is TGTGCCAGCAGCTTATATCTGGGCCGGGTCCGAGAGACCCAGTACTTC. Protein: CASSLYLGRVRETQYF.

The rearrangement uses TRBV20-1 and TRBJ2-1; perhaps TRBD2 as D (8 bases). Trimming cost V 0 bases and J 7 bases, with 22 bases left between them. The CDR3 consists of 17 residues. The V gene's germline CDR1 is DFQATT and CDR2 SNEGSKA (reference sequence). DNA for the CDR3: TGCAGTGCTAGAGATCAGGGGGTCCTAGCGGGTCTAAATGAGCAGTTCTTC. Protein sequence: CSARDQGVLAGLNEQFF.